Reported below is one T cell receptor (beta chain). The antigen remains undetermined. The record originates from a study of breast tumors, draining lymph nodes, adjacent tissues. Whole-study findings and limits: Tumor repertoires ranked between lymph nodes and nontumor tissue in diversity, with V and J gene preferences. Luminal-like breast cancer showed significantly greater tumor-nontumor repertoire similarity than basal-like breast cancer did. That most tumor T cells come from lymph nodes remained unproven.

MiXCR, applied by TCRdb to the multiplex PCR reads, yields one record per CDR3 protein. Of fewer than 200,000 distinct CDR3 sequences in the sample, approximately 30% were seen once. The lymph nodes were axillary draining lymph nodes from breast cancer patients. J gave up 4 bases and V 8 bases, and 9 bases lay outside the gene matches. The CDR3 length is 14 residues. Germline V gene data show CDR1 as DFQATT and CDR2 as SNEGSKA (reference sequence). V usage is TRBV20-1 and J usage is TRBJ2-1; TRBD1 agrees at 9 bases. The sequence derives from a female donor with breast cancer. Some clones in this sample may be carry-over from other donors' samples. The sequenced sample was axillary lymph node tissue. The CDR3 nucleotides are TGCAGTTCTACAGGGGGCGGTCATTACAATGAGCAGTTCTTC. Residues: CSSTGGGHYNEQFF.